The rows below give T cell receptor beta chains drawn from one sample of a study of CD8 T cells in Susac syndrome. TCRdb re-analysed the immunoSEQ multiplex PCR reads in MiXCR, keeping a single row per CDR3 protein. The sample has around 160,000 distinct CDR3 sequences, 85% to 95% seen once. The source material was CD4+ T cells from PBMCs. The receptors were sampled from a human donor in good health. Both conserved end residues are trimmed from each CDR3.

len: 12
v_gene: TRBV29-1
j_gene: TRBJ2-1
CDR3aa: SVEVRAQSNEQF

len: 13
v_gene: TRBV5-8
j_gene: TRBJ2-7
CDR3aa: ASSLGGQGPYEQY

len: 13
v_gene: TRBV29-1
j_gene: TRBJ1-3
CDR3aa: SVGAGGELGNTIY

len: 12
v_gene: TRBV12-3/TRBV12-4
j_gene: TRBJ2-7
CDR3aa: ASSSYGGAYEQY

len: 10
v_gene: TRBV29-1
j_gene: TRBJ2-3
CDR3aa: SVTDGSDTQY

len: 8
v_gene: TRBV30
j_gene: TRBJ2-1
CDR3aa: AWSDTTAF

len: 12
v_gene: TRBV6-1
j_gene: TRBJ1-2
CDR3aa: ASSEARAHYGYT

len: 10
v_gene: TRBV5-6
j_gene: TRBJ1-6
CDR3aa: ASRHRDSPLH

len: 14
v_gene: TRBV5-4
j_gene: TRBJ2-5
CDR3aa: ASSLPLAGVQETQY

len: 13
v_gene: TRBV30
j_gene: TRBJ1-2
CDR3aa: AWSRLLRDTYGYT

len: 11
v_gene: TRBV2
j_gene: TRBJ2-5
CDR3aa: ASSESYVETQY

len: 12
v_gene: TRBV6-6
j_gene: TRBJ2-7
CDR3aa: ASTYGSIGGQTY

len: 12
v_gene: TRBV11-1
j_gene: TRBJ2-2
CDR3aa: ASSSGLKEGELF

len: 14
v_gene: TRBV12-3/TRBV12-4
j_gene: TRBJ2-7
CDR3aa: ASSLRTSGGGYEQY

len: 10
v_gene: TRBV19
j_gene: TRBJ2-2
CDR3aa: ASTQNTGELF

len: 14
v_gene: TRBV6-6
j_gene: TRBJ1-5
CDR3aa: ASSYPTVISNQPQH

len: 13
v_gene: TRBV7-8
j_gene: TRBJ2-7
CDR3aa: ASSPLHGASYEQY

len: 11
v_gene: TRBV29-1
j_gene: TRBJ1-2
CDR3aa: SVERGAGYGYT

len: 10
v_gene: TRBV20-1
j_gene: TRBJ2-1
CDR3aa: SATRPSNEQF

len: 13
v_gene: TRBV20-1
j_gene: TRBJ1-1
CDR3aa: SARDRSRGNTEAF

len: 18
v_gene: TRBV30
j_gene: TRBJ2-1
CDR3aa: AWSDPRGLAGVSSYNEQF

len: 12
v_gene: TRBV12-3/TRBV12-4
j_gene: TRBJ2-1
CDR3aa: ASSPGLQTNEQF

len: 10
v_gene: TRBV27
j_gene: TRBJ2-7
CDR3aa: ASSLLFYEQY

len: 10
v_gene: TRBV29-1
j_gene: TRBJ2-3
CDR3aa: SERGQTDTQY

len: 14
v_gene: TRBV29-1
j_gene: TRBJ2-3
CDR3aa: SVEDGLAGGTDTQY

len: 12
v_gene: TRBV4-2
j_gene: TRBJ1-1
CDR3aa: ASSQGTVGTEAF

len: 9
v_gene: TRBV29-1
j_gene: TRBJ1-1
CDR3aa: SVGNEVTAF

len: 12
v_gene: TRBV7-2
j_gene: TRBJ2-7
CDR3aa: ASSPLAGGDEQY

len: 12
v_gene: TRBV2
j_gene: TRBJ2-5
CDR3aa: ASIAGGGLETQY

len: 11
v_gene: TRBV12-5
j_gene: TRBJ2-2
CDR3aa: ASSGQYTGELF

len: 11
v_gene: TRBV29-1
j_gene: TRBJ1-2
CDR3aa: SVSDSLGDGYT

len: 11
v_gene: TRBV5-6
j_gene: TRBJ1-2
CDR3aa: ASSRGQGEGYT

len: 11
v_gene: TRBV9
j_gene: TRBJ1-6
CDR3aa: ASSALSDSPLH

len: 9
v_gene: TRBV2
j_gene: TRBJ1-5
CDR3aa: ASSERQPQH

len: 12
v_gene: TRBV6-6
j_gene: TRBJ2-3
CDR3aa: ASSYSPYTDTQY

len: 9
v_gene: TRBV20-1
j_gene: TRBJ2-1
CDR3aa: SGDGYNEQF